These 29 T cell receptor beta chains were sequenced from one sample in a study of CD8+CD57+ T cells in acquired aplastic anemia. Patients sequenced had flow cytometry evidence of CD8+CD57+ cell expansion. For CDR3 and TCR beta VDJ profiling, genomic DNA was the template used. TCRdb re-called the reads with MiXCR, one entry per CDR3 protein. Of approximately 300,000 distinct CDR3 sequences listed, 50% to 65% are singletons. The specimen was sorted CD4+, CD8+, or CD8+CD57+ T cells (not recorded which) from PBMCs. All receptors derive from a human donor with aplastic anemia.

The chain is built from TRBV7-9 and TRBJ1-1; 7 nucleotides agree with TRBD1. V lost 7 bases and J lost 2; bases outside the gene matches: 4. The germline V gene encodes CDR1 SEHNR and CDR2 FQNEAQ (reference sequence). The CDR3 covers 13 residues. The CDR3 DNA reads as TGTGCCAGCATCGGACAGGTAAACACTGAAGCTTTCTTT. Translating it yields CASIGQVNTEAFF. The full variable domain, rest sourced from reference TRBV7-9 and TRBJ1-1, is DTGVSQNPRHKITKRGQNVTFRCDPISEHNRLYWYRQTLGQGPEFLTYFQNEAQLEKSRLLSDRFSAERPKGSFSTLEIQRTEQGDSAMYLCASIGQVNTEAFFGQGTRLTVV.

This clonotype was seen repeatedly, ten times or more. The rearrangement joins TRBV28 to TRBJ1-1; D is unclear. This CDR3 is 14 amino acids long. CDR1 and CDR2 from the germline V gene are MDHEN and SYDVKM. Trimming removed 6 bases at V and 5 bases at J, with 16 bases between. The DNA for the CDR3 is TGTGCCAGCAGGTACCCACGTCGAAGAACTGAAGCTTTCTTT. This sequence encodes CASRYPRRRTEAFF.

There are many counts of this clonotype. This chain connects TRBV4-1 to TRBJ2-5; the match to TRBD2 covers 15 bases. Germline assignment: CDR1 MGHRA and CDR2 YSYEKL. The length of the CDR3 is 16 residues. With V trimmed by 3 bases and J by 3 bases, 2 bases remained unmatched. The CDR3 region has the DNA TGCGCCAGCAGCCACGGGACTAGCGGGGGGAAAGAGACCCAGTACTTC. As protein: CASSHGTSGGKETQYF.

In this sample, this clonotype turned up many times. CDR3 nucleotides: TGTGCCAGCAGCCGGACAGGATACAATGAGCAGTTCTTC. Residues: CASSRTGYNEQFF. The chain employs TRBV6-5 and TRBJ2-1, with 7 bases identical to TRBD1. This CDR3 comprises 13 residues. V lost 6 bases and J lost 4; bases outside the gene matches: 3. Germline V CDR1 and CDR2: MNHEY, SVGAGI.

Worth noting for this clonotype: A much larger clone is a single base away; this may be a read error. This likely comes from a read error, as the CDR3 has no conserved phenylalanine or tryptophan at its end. The CDR3 DNA reads as TGTGCCAGCAGCCGGGACAGGGGGATCAATGAGCAGTTCCTC. It translates to CASSRDRGINEQFL. This chain uses TRBV5-4 with TRBJ2-1; 11 bases fit TRBD1. The CDR3 spans 14 residues. The V gene end was trimmed by 4 bases and the J gene end by 6 bases; junction bases not matched to a gene: 3. Germline-derived CDR1 and CDR2 are SGHNT and YYREEE (reference sequence).

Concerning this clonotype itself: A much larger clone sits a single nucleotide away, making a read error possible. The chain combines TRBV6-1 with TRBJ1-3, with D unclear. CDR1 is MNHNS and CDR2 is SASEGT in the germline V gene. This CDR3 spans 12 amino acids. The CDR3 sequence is CASSVGGSTIYF. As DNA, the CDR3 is TGTGCCAGCAGTGTAGGCGGAAGCACCATATATTTT.

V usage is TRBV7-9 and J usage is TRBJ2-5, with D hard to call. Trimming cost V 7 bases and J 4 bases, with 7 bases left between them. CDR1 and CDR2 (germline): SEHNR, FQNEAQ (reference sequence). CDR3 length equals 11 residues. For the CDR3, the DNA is TGTGCCAGCACTCTAGGAGAGACCCAGTACTTC. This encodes CASTLGETQYF.

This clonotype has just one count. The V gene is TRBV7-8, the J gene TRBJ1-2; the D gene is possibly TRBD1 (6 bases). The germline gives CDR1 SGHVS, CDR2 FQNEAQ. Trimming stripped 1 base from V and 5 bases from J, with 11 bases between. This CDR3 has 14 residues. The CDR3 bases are TGTGCCAGCAGCTTAGATCCGGGGGCATATGGCTACACCTTC. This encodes CASSLDPGAYGYTF.

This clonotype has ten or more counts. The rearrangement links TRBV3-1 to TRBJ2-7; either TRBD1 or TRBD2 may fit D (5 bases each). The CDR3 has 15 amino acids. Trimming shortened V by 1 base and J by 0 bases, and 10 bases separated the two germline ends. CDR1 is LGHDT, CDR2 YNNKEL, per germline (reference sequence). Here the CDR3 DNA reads TGTGCCAGCAGCCAAGTTCCAGGGAGCTCCTACGAGCAGTACTTC. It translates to CASSQVPGSSYEQYF.

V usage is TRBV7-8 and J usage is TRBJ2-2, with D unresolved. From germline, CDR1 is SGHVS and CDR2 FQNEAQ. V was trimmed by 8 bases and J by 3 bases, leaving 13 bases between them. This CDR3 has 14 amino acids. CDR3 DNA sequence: TGTGCCAGCTGCGAGCTCACACACACCGGGGAGCTGTTTTTT. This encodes CASCELTHTGELFF.

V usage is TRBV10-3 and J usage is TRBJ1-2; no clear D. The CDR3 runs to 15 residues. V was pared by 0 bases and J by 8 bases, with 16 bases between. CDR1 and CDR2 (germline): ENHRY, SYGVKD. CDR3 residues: CAISESTYAGSGYTF. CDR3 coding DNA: TGTGCCATCAGTGAGTCGACGTACGCCGGATCGGGCTACACCTTC.

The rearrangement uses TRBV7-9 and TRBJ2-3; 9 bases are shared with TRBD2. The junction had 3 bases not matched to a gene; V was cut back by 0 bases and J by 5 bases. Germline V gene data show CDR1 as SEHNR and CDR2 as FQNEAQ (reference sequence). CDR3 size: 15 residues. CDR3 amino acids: CASSLAASGEDTQYF. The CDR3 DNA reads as TGTGCCAGCAGCTTAGCCGCTAGCGGGGAAGATACGCAGTATTTT.

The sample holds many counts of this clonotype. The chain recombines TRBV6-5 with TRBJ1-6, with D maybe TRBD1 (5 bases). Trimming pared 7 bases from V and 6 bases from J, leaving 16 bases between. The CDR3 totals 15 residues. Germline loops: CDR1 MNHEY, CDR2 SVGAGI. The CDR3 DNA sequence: TGTGCCAGCACCCTGGGGGACGGCTTTAATTCACCCCTCCACTTT. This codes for CASTLGDGFNSPLHF.

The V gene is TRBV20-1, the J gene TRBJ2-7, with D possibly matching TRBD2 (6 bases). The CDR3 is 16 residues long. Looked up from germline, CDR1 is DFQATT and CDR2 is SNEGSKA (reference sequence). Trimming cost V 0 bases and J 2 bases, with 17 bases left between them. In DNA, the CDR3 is TGCAGTGCTAGAGATTGGCGAGGGACTGAAGCCTACGAGCAGTACTTC. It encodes CSARDWRGTEAYEQYF.

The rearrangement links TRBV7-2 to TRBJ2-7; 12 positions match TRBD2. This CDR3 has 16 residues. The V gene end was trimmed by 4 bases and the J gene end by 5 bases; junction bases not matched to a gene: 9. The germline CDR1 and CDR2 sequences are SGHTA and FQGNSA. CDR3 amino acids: CASSSPSGRAGNEQYF. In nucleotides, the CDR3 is TGTGCCAGCAGCTCTCCTAGCGGGAGGGCGGGGAACGAGCAGTACTTC.

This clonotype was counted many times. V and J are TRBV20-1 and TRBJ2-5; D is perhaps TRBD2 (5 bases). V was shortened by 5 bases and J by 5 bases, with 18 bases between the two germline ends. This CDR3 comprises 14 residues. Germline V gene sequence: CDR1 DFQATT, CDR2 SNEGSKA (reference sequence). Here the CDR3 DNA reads TGCAGTGCTGCCCCGGGAAAAGGGTTGGAGACCCAGTACTTC. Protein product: CSAAPGKGLETQYF.

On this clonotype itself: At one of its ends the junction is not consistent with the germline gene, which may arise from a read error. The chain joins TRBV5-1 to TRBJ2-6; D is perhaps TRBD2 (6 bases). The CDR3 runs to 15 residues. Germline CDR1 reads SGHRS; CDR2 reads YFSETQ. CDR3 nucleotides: TGCGCTAGCAGCCGTAGAGGTGGCGGGGCCAACGTCCTGGCTTTC. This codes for CASSRRGGGANVLAF.

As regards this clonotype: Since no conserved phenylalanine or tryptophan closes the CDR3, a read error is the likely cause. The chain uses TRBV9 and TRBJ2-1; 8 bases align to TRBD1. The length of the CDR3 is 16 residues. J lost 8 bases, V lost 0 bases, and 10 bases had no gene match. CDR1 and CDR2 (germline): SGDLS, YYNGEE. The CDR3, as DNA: TGTGCCAGCAGCGTAGGAGAGACAGGGGATCGGTATGAGCAGTTCTCC. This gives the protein CASSVGETGDRYEQFS.

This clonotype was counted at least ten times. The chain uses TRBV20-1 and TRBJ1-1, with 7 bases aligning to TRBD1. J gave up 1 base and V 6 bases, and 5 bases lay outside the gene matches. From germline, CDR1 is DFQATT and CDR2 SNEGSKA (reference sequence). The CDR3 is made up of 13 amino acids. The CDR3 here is CSALGTANTEAFF. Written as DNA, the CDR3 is TGCAGTGCCCTGGGGACAGCGAACACTGAAGCTTTCTTT.

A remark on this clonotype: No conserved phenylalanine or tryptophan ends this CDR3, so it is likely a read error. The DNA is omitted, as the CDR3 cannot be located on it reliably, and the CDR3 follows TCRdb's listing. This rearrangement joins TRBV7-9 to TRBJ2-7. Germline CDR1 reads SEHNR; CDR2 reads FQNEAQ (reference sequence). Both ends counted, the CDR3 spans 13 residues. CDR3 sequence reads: CASSLETPYEQHL.

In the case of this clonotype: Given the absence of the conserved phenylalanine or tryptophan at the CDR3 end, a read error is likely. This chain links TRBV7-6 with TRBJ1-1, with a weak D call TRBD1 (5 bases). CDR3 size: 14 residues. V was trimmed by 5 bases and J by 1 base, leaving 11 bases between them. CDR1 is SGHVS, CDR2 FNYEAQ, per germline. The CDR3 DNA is TGTGCCAGCAGCCAAGGTACAGGGAACACTGAAGCTTTCGTT. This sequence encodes CASSQGTGNTEAFV.

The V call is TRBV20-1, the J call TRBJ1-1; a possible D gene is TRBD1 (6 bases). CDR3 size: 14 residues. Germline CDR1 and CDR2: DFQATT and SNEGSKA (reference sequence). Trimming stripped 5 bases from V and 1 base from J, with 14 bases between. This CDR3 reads CSASHRDGNTEAFF. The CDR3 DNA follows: TGCAGTGCTTCCCACAGGGACGGGAACACTGAAGCTTTCTTT.

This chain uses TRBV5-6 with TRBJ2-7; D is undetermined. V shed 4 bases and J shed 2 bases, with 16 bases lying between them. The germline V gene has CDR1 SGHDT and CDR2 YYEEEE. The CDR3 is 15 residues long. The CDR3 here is CASSQGIGPTYEQYF. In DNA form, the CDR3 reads TGTGCCAGCAGCCAAGGGATTGGGCCAACCTACGAGCAGTACTTC.

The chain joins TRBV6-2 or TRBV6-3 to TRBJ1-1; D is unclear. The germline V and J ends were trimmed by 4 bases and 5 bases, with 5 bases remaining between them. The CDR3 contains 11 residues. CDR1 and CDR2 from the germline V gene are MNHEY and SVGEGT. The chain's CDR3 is CASSWLTEAFF. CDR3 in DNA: TGTGCCAGCAGTTGGTTAACTGAAGCTTTCTTT.

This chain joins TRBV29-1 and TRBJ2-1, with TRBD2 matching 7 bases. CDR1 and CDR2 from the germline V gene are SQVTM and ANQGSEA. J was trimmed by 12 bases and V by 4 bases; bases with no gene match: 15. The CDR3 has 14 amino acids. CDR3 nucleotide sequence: TGCAGCGTTGGGCGGGAGTCGATCTACAGTGGGCAGTTCTTC. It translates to CSVGRESIYSGQFF.

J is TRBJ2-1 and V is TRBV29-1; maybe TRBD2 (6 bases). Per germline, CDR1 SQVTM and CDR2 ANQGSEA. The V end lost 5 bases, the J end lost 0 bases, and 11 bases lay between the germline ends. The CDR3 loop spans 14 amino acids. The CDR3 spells CSVSGSSSYNEQFF. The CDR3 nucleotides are TGCAGCGTTTCCGGGAGTAGCTCCTACAATGAGCAGTTCTTC.

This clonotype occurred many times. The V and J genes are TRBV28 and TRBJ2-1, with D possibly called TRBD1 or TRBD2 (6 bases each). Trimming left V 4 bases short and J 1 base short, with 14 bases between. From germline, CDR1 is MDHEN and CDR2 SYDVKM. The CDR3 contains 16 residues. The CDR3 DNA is TGTGCCAGCAGTTCCCCGGGGGCCGCGTCCTACAATGAGCAGTTCTTC. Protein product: CASSSPGAASYNEQFF.

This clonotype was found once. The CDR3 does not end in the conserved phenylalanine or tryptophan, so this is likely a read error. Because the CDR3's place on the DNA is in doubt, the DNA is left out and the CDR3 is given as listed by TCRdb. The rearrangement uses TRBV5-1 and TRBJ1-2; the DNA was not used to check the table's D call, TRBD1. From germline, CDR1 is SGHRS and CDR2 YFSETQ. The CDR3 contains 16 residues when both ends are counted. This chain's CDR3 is CASSPTGLDSHGYHTV.

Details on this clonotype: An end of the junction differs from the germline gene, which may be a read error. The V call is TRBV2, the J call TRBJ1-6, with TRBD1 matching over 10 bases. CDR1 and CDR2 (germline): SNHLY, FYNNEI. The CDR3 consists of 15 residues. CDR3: CATSEAGTGATPLHF. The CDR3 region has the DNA TGTGCCACCAGTGAAGCCGGGACAGGGGCAACACCCCTCCACTTT.